A single sample gave rise to the 3 T cell receptor beta chains below, sequenced in a study of neoadjuvant anti-PD-1 for oral cavity cancer. The repertoire was sequenced with immunoSEQ multiplex PCR; TCRdb's copy has only in-frame clones and lacks some. The sample contains roughly 15,000 clones, approximately 75% of which appear only once. Regarding time point: after neoadjuvant nivolumab, at surgical resection. Source: PBMCs, taken after nivolumab (anti-PD-1) treatment. The receptors stem from a person aged 35 to 85 with oral cavity squamous cell carcinoma.

V is TRBV6-1 and J is TRBJ2-3; unclear D gene. Trimming removed 3 bases at V and 2 bases at J, with 6 bases between. This CDR3 comprises 13 residues. Germline V gives CDR1 MNHNS, CDR2 SASEGT. CDR3 coding DNA: TGTGCCAGCAGTGACAGGTTCACAGATACGCAGTATTTT. Its protein is CASSDRFTDTQYF.

The CDR3: CASSVRTSPSYNEQFF. CDR3 in DNA: TGTGCCAGCAGTGTAAGGACTAGCCCATCCTACAATGAGCAGTTCTTC. V gene TRBV6-1 combines with J gene TRBJ2-1, with 8 bases matching TRBD2. Trimming at V came to 4 bases and at J to 1 base, leaving 6 bases not matched to a gene. This CDR3 spans 16 amino acids. CDR1 is MNHNS, CDR2 SASEGT, per germline.

The J gene is TRBJ2-7, the V gene TRBV4-1; 9 bases match TRBD2. The CDR3 covers 16 residues. V trimming: 0 bases; J trimming: 4 bases; junction bases outside the gene matches: 7. Germline CDR1 MGHRA, CDR2 YSYEKL. The CDR3 nucleotides are TGCGCCAGCAGCCAAGATTTGGAAGCGGGAGGTTACGAGCAGTACTTC. Protein: CASSQDLEAGGYEQYF.